Each of the 15 T cell receptor beta chains below was sequenced from the same sample in a study of blood T cell repertoires in COVID-19. Sequenced by immunoSEQ multiplex PCR; TCRdb stores in-frame clones only, minus some. The data show around 250,000 clones, about nine tenths seen once. The sequenced sample was PBMCs or T cells enriched from blood (not recorded which). The receptor source for this set is a man aged 18 to 29 who had recovered from COVID-19.

The rearrangement uses TRBV5-5 and TRBJ2-7, with 9 bases matching TRBD1. This CDR3 spans 15 amino acids. Per germline, CDR1 SGHKS and CDR2 YYEKEE (reference sequence). J gave up 7 bases and V 4 bases, and 12 bases lay outside the gene matches. The DNA for the CDR3 is TGTGCCAGCAGCCCGGGGACAGGGCCCGAGTGGGAGCAGTACTTC. The encoded protein is CASSPGTGPEWEQYF.

The V call is TRBV24-1, the J call TRBJ2-2, with D perhaps TRBD2 (5 bases). CDR1 is KGHDR, CDR2 SFDVKD, per germline. CDR3 size: 15 residues. V shed 2 bases and J shed 5 bases, with 11 bases lying between them. The CDR3 spells CATSDWTPGTGELFF. In DNA, the CDR3 is TGTGCCACCAGTGATTGGACCCCGGGGACCGGGGAGCTGTTTTTT.

The chain uses TRBV12-5 and TRBJ2-3; D perhaps matches TRBD1 (5 bases). The CDR3 has 16 amino acids. Per germline, CDR1 LGHNT and CDR2 FRNRAP. The V end was cut by 0 bases, the J end by 0 bases, with 10 bases between. CDR3 protein: CASGLVLTASTDTQYF. The CDR3 coding sequence is TGTGCTAGTGGTTTGGTACTGACAGCTAGCACAGATACGCAGTATTTT.

A word on this clone: The sample contains more than one DNA sequence encoding this CDR3. The J gene is TRBJ2-5, the V gene TRBV4-2; 8 bases match TRBD1. CDR3 length: 14 residues. Germline V gives CDR1 LGHNA, CDR2 YNFKEQ. V dropped 0 bases and J dropped 4; count of bases not matched to a gene: 1. The chain's CDR3 is CASSQDRGRETQYF. As DNA, the CDR3 is TGTGCCAGCAGCCAAGACAGGGGGCGAGAGACCCAGTACTTC.

V gene TRBV18 combines with J gene TRBJ1-6, with 9 bases identical to TRBD1. The CDR3 loop spans 15 amino acids. Germline CDR1 reads KGHSH; CDR2 reads LQKENI. V shed 4 bases and J 8 bases; nucleotides not matched to a gene: 6. DNA for the CDR3: TGTGCCAGCTCACGGGACAGGGCTGCGGATTCACCCCTCCACTTT. Translated: CASSRDRAADSPLHF.

The sample holds one count of this clone. The rearrangement uses TRBV19 and TRBJ2-1; TRBD2 matches at 10 bases. With 3 bases clipped from V and 3 bases from J, the junction kept 11 bases outside the gene matches. The CDR3 length is 18 residues. The germline CDR1 and CDR2 sequences are LNHDA and SQIVND (reference sequence). The CDR3 nucleotides are TGTGCCAGTAGTATCTTTCTAGCGGGGGCCTCCATCTACAATGAGCAGTTCTTC. Translated, it gives CASSIFLAGASIYNEQFF. Looking up the rest from reference TRBV19 and TRBJ2-1 gives the full variable domain: DGGITQSPKYLFRKEGQNVTLSCEQNLNHDAMYWYRQDPGQGLRLIYYSQIVNDFQKGDIAEGYSVSREKKESFPLTVTSAQKNPTAFYLCASSIFLAGASIYNEQFFGPGTRLTVL.

The chain recombines TRBV6-5 with TRBJ1-2; D might be TRBD1 (5 bases). CDR1 is MNHEY, CDR2 SVGAGI, per germline. Deletions cut 6 bases from V and 5 bases from J, with 10 bases between. The CDR3 loop spans 12 amino acids. CDR3 nucleotides: TGTGCCAGCAGCCAACGGGGGTATGGCTACACCTTC. Protein sequence: CASSQRGYGYTF.

In DNA, the CDR3 is TGTGCCAGCAGGGGTAGCGGGGGACCCTTATTCAATGAGCAGTTCTTC. Its protein is CASRGSGGPLFNEQFF. This chain connects TRBV27 to TRBJ2-1, with TRBD2 matching 9 bases. The CDR3 contains 16 residues. Germline lookup yields CDR1 MNHEY and CDR2 SMNVEV (reference sequence). With V trimmed by 6 bases and J by 6 bases, 12 bases remained unmatched.

J is TRBJ1-6 and V is TRBV5-1; 11 nucleotides agree with TRBD1. The CDR3 sequence is 15 residues long. Germline V gene lookup returns CDR1 SGHRS and CDR2 YFSETQ. J lost 9 bases, V lost 4 bases, and 6 bases had no gene match. CDR3 bases: TGCGCCAGCAGCCCAGAGGGGACAGGGGGTTCACCCCTCCACTTT. This translates into CASSPEGTGGSPLHF.

This clone has only one observation. J is TRBJ2-7 and V is TRBV13; possibly TRBD1 for D (6 bases). The CDR3 extends over 15 amino acids. The ends were cut back, 5 bases at V and 3 bases at J, with 17 bases in the middle. Germline V gene data show CDR1 as PRHDT and CDR2 as FYEKMQ (reference sequence). The DNA for the CDR3 is TGTGCCAGCAGCGGCAGGACAGAAAGTAACTACGAGCAGTACTTC. Its translation: CASSGRTESNYEQYF.

The chain recombines TRBV11-3 with TRBJ2-1; no definite D call. Between the trimmed V and J ends, which lost 5 bases and 8 bases, there was a span of 10 bases. Per the germline V gene, CDR1 is SGHNT and CDR2 is YENEEA. The CDR3 is 12 amino acids. The CDR3 here is CASSPLFDEQFF. The CDR3 coding sequence is TGTGCCAGCAGCCCCTTGTTCGATGAGCAGTTCTTC.

J is TRBJ2-2 and V is TRBV5-1; 7 positions match TRBD1. The trim removed 3 bases at V and 4 bases at J, leaving 3 bases unmatched. This CDR3 region has 14 residues. CDR1 is SGHRS, CDR2 YFSETQ, per germline. The CDR3 DNA reads TGCGCCAGCAGCTCGGACAGGTTCACCGGGGAGCTGTTTTTT. It encodes CASSSDRFTGELFF.

This clone was recorded a few times. The chain is built from TRBV5-6 and TRBJ2-3; 13 nucleotides line up with TRBD2. Trimming cost V 4 bases and J 3 bases; bases outside gene matches: 8. Germline-derived CDR1 and CDR2 are SGHDT and YYEEEE. The CDR3 is 17 amino acids. The CDR3 protein is CASSLFTSGRGTDTQYF. The DNA for the CDR3 is TGTGCCAGCAGCCTCTTTACTAGCGGGAGGGGGACAGATACGCAGTATTTT.

The chain links TRBV9 to TRBJ2-7; the D gene is possibly TRBD1 (5 bases). The CDR3 totals 14 residues. Germline V gene data show CDR1 as SGDLS and CDR2 as YYNGEE. V was cut by 0 bases and J by 7 bases, with 14 bases left in between. The CDR3 loop is CASSVDPGRGEQYF. The CDR3 DNA reads as TGTGCCAGCAGCGTAGACCCCGGAAGGGGTGAGCAGTACTTC.

This chain joins TRBV10-3 and TRBJ2-2; 9 bases map to TRBD2. V was pared by 4 bases and J by 7 bases, with 7 bases of the junction left unmatched. Germline V gene lookup returns CDR1 ENHRY and CDR2 SYGVKD. The CDR3 covers 15 residues. CDR3 loop: CAISVLAGVDGELFF. CDR3 coding DNA: TGTGCCATCAGTGTTTTAGCGGGAGTCGACGGGGAGCTGTTTTTT.